The next 22 T cell receptor beta chains were all read from a single sample in a study of molecular identifiers for immune sequencing clone quantification. TCRdb processed the PCR reads anew with MiXCR; each CDR3 protein has one entry. Among hundreds of thousands of distinct CDR3 sequences listed, less than 30% were seen once. The specimen sequenced was naive CD8+ T cells from blood, with Jurkat cell RNA spiked in. Subset here: FACS-sorted CD8+CD4-CCR7+CD45RA+ naive T cells. The origin of the receptors is a human donor in good health. Some libraries in this study had Jurkat cell RNA spiked in.

This clonotype was counted only a few times. Its ends do not fully match the called genes, so a read error is possible. J is TRBJ2-7 and V is TRBV28; D might be TRBD1 (5 bases). The CDR3 has 14 amino acids. Germline V CDR1 and CDR2: MDHEN, SYDVKM. CDR3 in amino acids: CAGSLVEGAYEQYF. CDR3 coding DNA: TGTGCCGGCAGCCTGGTTGAAGGGGCCTACGAGCAGTACTTC.

This clonotype was seen a handful of times. The rearrangement uses TRBV9 and TRBJ2-3; D is perhaps TRBD1 (5 bases). The CDR3 is made up of 15 amino acids. Trimming removed 0 bases from V and 2 bases from J, with 10 bases in between. Germline V CDR1 and CDR2: SGDLS, YYNGEE. The CDR3 protein is CASSVEGPFTDTQYF. The CDR3, as DNA: TGTGCCAGCAGCGTAGAGGGGCCATTCACAGATACGCAGTATTTT.

With respect to this clonotype: At one boundary the junction diverges from the germline segment, which might be a read error. The chain employs TRBV6-1 and TRBJ2-7; TRBD1 might be the D (6 bases). Germline-derived CDR1 and CDR2 are MNHNS and SASEGT. CDR3 length equals 13 residues. Here the CDR3 reads CAVSDSISYEKYF. In DNA form, the CDR3 reads TGTGCCGTATCGGACAGCATTTCCTACGAGAAGTACTTC.

Concerning this clonotype: Just one base apart from a much larger clone, this may be a read error. This chain uses TRBV7-6 with TRBJ2-1; D is undetermined. The CDR3 totals 15 residues. Per the germline V gene, CDR1 is SGHVS and CDR2 is FNYEAQ. V shed 4 bases and J shed 8 bases, with 18 bases lying between them. CDR3 bases: TGTGCCAGCAGCTACAATTGCGACCGTACCGATGAGCAGTTCTTC. It is translated as CASSYNCDRTDEQFF.

Worth noting for this clonotype: The conserved phenylalanine or tryptophan normally closing the CDR3 is absent here, so this likely arose from a read error. The chain uses TRBV29-1 and TRBJ2-6, with D maybe TRBD2 (6 bases). From germline, CDR1 is SQVTM and CDR2 ANQGSEA. The CDR3 contains 16 residues. Trimming took 2 bases from V and 3 from J, leaving 14 bases between them. The CDR3 sequence is CSVELSGGGGANVLTL. DNA for the CDR3: TGCAGCGTTGAACTCTCCGGGGGAGGTGGGGCCAACGTCCTGACTCTC.

This clonotype has at least ten counts. The chain combines TRBV19 with TRBJ2-3; TRBD1 matches 9 bases. The CDR3 has 17 amino acids. In germline, CDR1 is LNHDA, CDR2 SQIVND (reference sequence). V lost 7 bases to trimming and J lost 4 bases; unmatched junction nucleotides: 15. CDR3 in DNA: TGTGCCAGTACCCCAAGCCGACAGGGGGGGTTCGCAGATACGCAGTATTTT. Its protein is CASTPSRQGGFADTQYF.

The V and J genes are TRBV4-3 and TRBJ2-1; possibly TRBD2 for D (6 bases). The CDR3 runs 15 residues. Trimming removed 5 bases from V and 4 bases from J, with 15 bases in between. Germline CDR1 is LGHNA and CDR2 is YSLEER. The DNA for the CDR3 is TGCGCCAGCAGCAGAGCTAGCGATTCGTACAATGAGCAGTTCTTC. This codes for CASSRASDSYNEQFF.

A word on this clonotype: This may come from a read error, since a much larger clone is one base off. The V and J genes are TRBV12-3 or TRBV12-4 and TRBJ2-3; D call uncertain. V was trimmed by 5 bases and J by 2 bases, leaving 11 bases between them. This CDR3 region has 14 residues. In DNA, the CDR3 is TGTGCCAGCAGTCCTTCTCGAAACACAGATACGCAGTATTTT. Its translation: CASSPSRNTDTQYF.

This clonotype was found a few times. The J gene is TRBJ1-5, the V gene TRBV2, with 8 bases identical to TRBD1. The CDR3 contains 18 residues. The V gene's germline CDR1 is SNHLY and CDR2 FYNNEI. Trimming cost V 6 bases and J 2 bases; bases outside gene matches: 15. CDR3: CASSTEGGQGFGNQPQHF. CDR3 nucleotides: TGTGCCAGCAGCACAGAGGGAGGACAGGGATTTGGCAATCAGCCCCAGCATTTT. The variable domain in full, with the rest retrieved from reference TRBV2 and TRBJ1-5, is EPEVTQTPSHQVTQMGQEVILRCVPISNHLYFYWYRQILGQKVEFLVSFYNNEISEKSEIFDDQFSVERPDGSNFTLKIRSTKLEDSAMYFCASSTEGGQGFGNQPQHFGDGTRLSIL.

The table lists this clonotype with a few counts. This clone may be a read error of a much larger clone one base away. J is TRBJ2-3 and V is TRBV6-2 or TRBV6-3, with a tentative D call TRBD2 (5 bases). The germline V gene encodes CDR1 MNHEY and CDR2 SVGEGT. This CDR3 contains 13 residues. CDR3 in DNA: TGTGCCGGCAGCCTTCCCGCGGGAGATACGCAGTATTTT. It specifies CAGSLPAGDTQYF.

This clonotype was detected only a few times. The genes are TRBV12-3 or TRBV12-4 and TRBJ2-1; no clear D gene. V lost 1 base to trimming and J lost 10 bases, with 11 bases between them. CDR3 length: 13 amino acids. DNA of the CDR3: TGTGCCAGCAGTTTAGAGATCCCATACGAGCAGTTCTTC. Amino acids: CASSLEIPYEQFF.

There are a few counts of this clonotype. The chain has TRBV5-1 and TRBJ2-5, with D perhaps matching TRBD1 (7 bases). The V end lost 4 bases, the J end lost 3 bases, and 16 bases lay between the germline ends. Germline CDR1 SGHRS, CDR2 YFSETQ. There are 15 residues in the CDR3. DNA for the CDR3: TGCGCCAGCAGCCCGGCAGGGGGGCGGGAAGAGACCCAGTACTTC. The encoded protein is CASSPAGGREETQYF.

The genes are TRBV9 and TRBJ1-6; D gene unclear. Trimming cost V 3 bases and J 10 bases, with 14 bases left between them. This CDR3 contains 14 residues. Germline V gene data show CDR1 as SGDLS and CDR2 as YYNGEE. In nucleotides, the CDR3 is TGTGCCAGCAGCGAGGACGGTATAAGCTCACCCCTCCACTTT. This sequence encodes CASSEDGISSPLHF.

This clonotype was seen a handful of times. The chain has TRBV9 and TRBJ2-5; D tentatively reads TRBD1 or TRBD2 (5 bases each). With 2 bases removed from V and 0 bases from J, the gap between germline ends came to 11 bases. There are 15 residues in the CDR3. Looked up from germline, CDR1 is SGDLS and CDR2 is YYNGEE. Here the CDR3 reads CASSVGTSNQETQYF. The DNA of the CDR3 is TGTGCCAGCAGCGTCGGGACGTCCAACCAAGAGACCCAGTACTTC.

This clonotype has a handful of counts. The genes are TRBV5-1 and TRBJ2-1; D is undetermined. V was shortened by 1 base and J by 8 bases, with 13 bases between the two germline ends. Germline V gives CDR1 SGHRS, CDR2 YFSETQ. The CDR3 covers 14 residues. This CDR3 is CASSLPQRIHEQFF. CDR3 sequence (DNA): TGCGCCAGCAGCTTGCCTCAGAGAATCCATGAGCAGTTCTTC.

This clonotype showed up just a few times. The chain recombines TRBV18 with TRBJ2-3; TRBD2 agrees at 10 bases. J gave up 4 bases and V 3 bases, and 10 bases lay outside the gene matches. The CDR3 contains 17 residues. CDR1 is KGHSH, CDR2 LQKENI, per germline. The CDR3 bases are TGTGCCAGCTCACCCCGTAGCGGGGGGACTCTCCCAGATACGCAGTATTTT. Translation gives CASSPRSGGTLPDTQYF.

The J gene is TRBJ1-1, the V gene TRBV9, with TRBD1 as a possible D gene (5 bases). CDR1 is SGDLS, CDR2 YYNGEE, per germline. V lost 4 bases to trimming and J lost 4 bases, with 17 bases between them. This CDR3 contains 15 residues. The chain's CDR3 is CASSPPGGTGTEAFF. CDR3 in DNA: TGTGCCAGCAGCCCTCCGGGTGGGACGGGCACTGAAGCTTTCTTT.

Ten or more counts support this clonotype. The CDR3 spells CASSYSRRLAGAETQYF. CDR3 in DNA: TGTGCCAGCAGTTACTCTCGACGACTAGCGGGAGCAGAGACCCAGTACTTC. This chain connects TRBV6-5 to TRBJ2-5; 12 bases fit TRBD2. This CDR3 contains 17 residues. The trim removed 0 bases at V and 4 bases at J, leaving 6 bases unmatched. The germline V gene encodes CDR1 MNHEY and CDR2 SVGAGI.

The chain is built from TRBV11-2 and TRBJ2-7; 9 bases are shared with TRBD1. J lost 0 bases, V lost 3 bases, and 9 bases had no gene match. Germline V lookup: CDR1 SGHAT, CDR2 FQNNGV. This CDR3 region has 17 residues. The CDR3, as DNA: TGTGCCAGCAGCTTTCCCGCCACAGGGGGCATCTCCTACGAGCAGTACTTC. The encoded protein is CASSFPATGGISYEQYF.

Concerning this clonotype: A much larger clone differs from this one at a single base, so this may be a read error. The chain employs TRBV19 and TRBJ1-4; TRBD1 agrees at 7 bases. The germline V gene encodes CDR1 LNHDA and CDR2 SQIVND (reference sequence). The CDR3 length is 11 residues. For the CDR3, the DNA is TGTCCCAGTAGTTCGGGGACAGCATTCGTTTTT. It codes for CPSSSGTAFVF.

The V call is TRBV27, the J call TRBJ2-5, with D uncertain. Trimming stripped 6 bases from V and 1 base from J, with 15 bases between. Per the germline V gene, CDR1 is MNHEY and CDR2 is SMNVEV (reference sequence). The CDR3 spans 15 residues. The CDR3 reads CASSFWGNAQETQYF. DNA of the CDR3: TGTGCCAGCAGCTTCTGGGGTAATGCCCAAGAGACCCAGTACTTC.

V is TRBV19 and J is TRBJ1-1; no firm D call. The CDR3 sequence is 15 residues long. Trimming cost V 4 bases and J 3 bases, with 15 bases left between them. Germline V gene lookup returns CDR1 LNHDA and CDR2 SQIVND (reference sequence). The CDR3 loop reads CASSKAPLEHTEAFF. DNA of the CDR3: TGTGCCAGTAGTAAGGCACCTTTAGAGCACACTGAAGCTTTCTTT.